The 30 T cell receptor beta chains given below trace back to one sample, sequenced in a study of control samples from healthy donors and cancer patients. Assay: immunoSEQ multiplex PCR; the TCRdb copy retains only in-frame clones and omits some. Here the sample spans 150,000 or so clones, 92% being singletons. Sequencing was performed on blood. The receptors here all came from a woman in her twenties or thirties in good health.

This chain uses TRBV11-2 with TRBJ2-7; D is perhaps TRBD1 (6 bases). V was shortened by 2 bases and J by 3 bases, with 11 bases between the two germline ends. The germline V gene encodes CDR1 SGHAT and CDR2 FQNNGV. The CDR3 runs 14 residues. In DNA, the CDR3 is TGTGCCAGCAGCTTACGGGACAACCTCTACGAGCAGTACTTC. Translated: CASSLRDNLYEQYF.

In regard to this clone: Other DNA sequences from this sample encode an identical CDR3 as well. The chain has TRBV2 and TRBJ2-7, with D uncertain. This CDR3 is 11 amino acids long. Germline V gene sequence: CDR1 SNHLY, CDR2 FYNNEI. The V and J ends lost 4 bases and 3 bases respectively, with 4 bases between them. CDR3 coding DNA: TGTGCCAGCAGTGTGGGCTACGAGCAGTACTTC. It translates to CASSVGYEQYF.

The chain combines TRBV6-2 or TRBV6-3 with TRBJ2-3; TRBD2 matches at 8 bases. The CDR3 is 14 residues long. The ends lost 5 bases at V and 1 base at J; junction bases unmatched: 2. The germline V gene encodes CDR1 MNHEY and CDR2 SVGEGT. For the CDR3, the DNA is TGTGCCAGCAGTAGGACTAGCCGCACAGATACGCAGTATTTT. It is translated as CASSRTSRTDTQYF.

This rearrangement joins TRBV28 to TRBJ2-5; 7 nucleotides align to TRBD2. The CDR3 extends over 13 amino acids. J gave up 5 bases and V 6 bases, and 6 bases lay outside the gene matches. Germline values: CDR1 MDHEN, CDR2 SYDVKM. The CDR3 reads CASRIRGVETQYF. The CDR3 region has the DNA TGTGCCAGCAGGATACGGGGGGTCGAGACCCAGTACTTC.

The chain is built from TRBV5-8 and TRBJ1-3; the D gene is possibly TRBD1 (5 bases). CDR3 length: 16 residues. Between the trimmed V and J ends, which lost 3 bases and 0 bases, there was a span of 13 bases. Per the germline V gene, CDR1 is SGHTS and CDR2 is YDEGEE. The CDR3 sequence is CASSSRDGYSGNTIYF. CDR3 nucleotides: TGTGCCAGCAGCTCCCGGGACGGCTACTCTGGAAACACCATATATTTT.

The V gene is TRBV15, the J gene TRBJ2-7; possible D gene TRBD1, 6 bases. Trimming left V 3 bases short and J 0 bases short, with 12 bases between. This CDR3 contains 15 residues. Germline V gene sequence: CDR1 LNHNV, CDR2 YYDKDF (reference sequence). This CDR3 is CATSSSSDSSYEQYF. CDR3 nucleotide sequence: TGTGCCACCAGCAGCTCCTCGGACAGCTCCTACGAGCAGTACTTC.

CDR3 loop: CASTGWASGSYEQYF. The CDR3 bases are TGTGCCAGCACCGGGTGGGCTAGCGGGAGCTACGAGCAGTACTTC. The chain combines TRBV28 with TRBJ2-7; 10 bases agree with TRBD2. The ends lost 7 bases at V and 3 bases at J; junction bases unmatched: 9. The germline V gene encodes CDR1 MDHEN and CDR2 SYDVKM. This CDR3 comprises 15 residues.

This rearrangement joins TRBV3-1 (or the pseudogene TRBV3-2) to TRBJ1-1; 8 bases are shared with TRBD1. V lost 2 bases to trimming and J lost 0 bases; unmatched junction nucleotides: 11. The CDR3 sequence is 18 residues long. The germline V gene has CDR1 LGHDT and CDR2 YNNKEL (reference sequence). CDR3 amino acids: CASSQRRTGRFMNTEAFF. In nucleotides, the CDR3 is TGTGCCAGCAGCCAACGAAGGACAGGGCGATTTATGAACACTGAAGCTTTCTTT.

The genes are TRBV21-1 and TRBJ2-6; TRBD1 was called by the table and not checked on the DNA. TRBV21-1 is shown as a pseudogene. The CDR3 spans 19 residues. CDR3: CASSKEKQGTHSGANVLTF. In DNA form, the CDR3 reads TGTGCCAGCAGCAAAGAGAAACAGGGTACTCACTCTGGGGCCAACGTCCTGACTTTC.

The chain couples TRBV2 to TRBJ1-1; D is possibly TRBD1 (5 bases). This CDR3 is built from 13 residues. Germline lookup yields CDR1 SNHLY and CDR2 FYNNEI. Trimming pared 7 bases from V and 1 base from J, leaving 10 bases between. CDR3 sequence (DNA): TGTGCCAGCACTTCCGGGGCGAACACTGAAGCTTTCTTT. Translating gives CASTSGANTEAFF.

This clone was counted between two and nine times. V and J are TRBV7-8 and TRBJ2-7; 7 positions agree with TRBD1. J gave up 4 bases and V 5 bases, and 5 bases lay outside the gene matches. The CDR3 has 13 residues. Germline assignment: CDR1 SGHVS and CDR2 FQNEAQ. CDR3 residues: CASSRTGKYEQYF. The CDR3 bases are TGTGCCAGCAGCCGGACAGGAAAATACGAGCAGTACTTC.

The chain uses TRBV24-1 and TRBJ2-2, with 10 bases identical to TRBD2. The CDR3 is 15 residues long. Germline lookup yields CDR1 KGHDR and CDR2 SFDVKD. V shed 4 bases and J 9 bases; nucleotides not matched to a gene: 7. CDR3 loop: CATSDPGTSVRELFF. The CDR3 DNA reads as TGTGCCACCAGTGACCCCGGGACTAGCGTCCGGGAGCTGTTTTTT.

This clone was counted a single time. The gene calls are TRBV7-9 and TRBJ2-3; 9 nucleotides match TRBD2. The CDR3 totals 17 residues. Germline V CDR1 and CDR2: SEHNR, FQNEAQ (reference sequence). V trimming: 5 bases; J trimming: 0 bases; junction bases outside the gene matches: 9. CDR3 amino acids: CASSMTISGSSTDTQYF. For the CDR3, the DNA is TGTGCCAGCAGCATGACCATTAGCGGGAGTAGCACAGATACGCAGTATTTT.

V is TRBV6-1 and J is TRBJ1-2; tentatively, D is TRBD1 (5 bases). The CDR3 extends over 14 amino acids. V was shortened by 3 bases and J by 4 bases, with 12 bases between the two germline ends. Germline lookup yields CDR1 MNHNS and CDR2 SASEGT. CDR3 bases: TGTGCCAGCAGTGACATGACAGATTTCTATGGCTACACCTTC. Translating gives CASSDMTDFYGYTF.

The CDR3 nucleotides are TGTGCCAGCAGCCCCCGGACAGGGGTCGGGGAGACCCAGTACTTC. Residues: CASSPRTGVGETQYF. The V call is TRBV7-2, the J call TRBJ2-5; TRBD1 aligns across 9 bases. Germline V gives CDR1 SGHTA, CDR2 FQGNSA. V lost 5 bases to trimming and J lost 5 bases; unmatched junction nucleotides: 9. This CDR3 comprises 15 residues.

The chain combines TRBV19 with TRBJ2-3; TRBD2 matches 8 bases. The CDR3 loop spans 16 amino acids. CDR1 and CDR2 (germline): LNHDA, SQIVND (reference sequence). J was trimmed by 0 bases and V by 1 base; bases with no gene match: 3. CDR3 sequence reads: CASSIGASGSTDTQYF. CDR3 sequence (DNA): TGTGCCAGTAGTATAGGGGCTAGCGGGAGCACAGATACGCAGTATTTT.

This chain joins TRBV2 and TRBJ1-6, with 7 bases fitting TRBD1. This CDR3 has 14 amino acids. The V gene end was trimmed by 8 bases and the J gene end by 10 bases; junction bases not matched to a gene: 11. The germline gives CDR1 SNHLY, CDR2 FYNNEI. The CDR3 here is CASGYGTAGSPLHF. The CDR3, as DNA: TGTGCCAGCGGATACGGGACAGCGGGATCACCCCTCCACTTT.

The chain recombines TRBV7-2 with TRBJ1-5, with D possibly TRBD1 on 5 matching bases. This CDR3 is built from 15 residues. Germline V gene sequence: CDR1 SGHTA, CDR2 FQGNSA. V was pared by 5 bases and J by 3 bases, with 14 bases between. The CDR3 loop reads CASSLRGYDNQPQHF. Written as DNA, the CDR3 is TGTGCCAGCAGCCTTCGGGGGTATGACAATCAGCCCCAGCATTTT. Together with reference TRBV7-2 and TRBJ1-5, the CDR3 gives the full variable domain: GAGVSQSPSNKVTEKGKDVELRCDPISGHTALYWYRQSLGQGLEFLIYFQGNSAPDKSGLPSDRFSAERTGGSVSTLTIQRTQQEDSAVYLCASSLRGYDNQPQHFGDGTRLSIL.

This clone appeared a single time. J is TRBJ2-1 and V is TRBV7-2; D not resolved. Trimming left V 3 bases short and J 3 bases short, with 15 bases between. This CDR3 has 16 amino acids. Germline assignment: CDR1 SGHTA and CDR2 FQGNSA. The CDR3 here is CASSFDPRWSYNEQFF. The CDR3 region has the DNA TGTGCCAGCAGCTTCGACCCACGGTGGAGCTACAATGAGCAGTTCTTC.

In nucleotides, the CDR3 is TGTGCCAGCAGCGTCTGGGACAGGGCGAATTCACCCCTCCACTTT. It translates to CASSVWDRANSPLHF. V is TRBV9 and J is TRBJ1-6, with 9 bases aligning to TRBD1. The CDR3 has 15 amino acids. Germline V gene lookup returns CDR1 SGDLS and CDR2 YYNGEE. Trimming removed 2 bases from V and 7 bases from J; junction bases left unmatched: 4.

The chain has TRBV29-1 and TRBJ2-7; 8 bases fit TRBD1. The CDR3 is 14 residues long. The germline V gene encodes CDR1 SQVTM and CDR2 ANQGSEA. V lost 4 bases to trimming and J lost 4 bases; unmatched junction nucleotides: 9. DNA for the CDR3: TGCAGCGTTGCAGGTTTGACAGGGGCGTACGAGCAGTACTTC. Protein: CSVAGLTGAYEQYF.

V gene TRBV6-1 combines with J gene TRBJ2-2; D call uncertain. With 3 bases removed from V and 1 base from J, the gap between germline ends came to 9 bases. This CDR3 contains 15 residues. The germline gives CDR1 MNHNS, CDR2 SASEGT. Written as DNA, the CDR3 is TGTGCCAGCAGTGAGGGGTCGGTGAACACCGGGGAGCTGTTTTTT. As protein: CASSEGSVNTGELFF.

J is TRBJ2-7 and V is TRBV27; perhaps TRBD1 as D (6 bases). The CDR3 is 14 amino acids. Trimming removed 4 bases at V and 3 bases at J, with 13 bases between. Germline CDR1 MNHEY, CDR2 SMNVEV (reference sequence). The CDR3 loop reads CASSSGVRGYEQYF. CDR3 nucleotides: TGTGCCAGCAGTTCTGGTGTCAGGGGCTACGAGCAGTACTTC.

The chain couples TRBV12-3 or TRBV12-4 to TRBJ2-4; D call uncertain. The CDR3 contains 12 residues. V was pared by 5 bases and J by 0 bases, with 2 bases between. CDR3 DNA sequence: TGTGCCAGCAGTCCAGCCAAAAACATTCAGTACTTC. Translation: CASSPAKNIQYF.

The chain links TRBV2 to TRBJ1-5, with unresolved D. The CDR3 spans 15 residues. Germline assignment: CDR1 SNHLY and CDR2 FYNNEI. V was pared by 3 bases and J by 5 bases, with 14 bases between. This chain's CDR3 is CASSEVRGFYQPQHF. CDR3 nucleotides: TGTGCCAGCAGTGAGGTTCGAGGGTTTTATCAGCCCCAGCATTTT.

The chain's CDR3 is CASSPTGVHNSPLHF. For the CDR3, the DNA is TGCGCCAGCAGCCCCACGGGGGTACATAATTCACCCCTCCACTTT. This chain joins TRBV4-1 and TRBJ1-6, with TRBD1 as a possible D gene (5 bases). This CDR3 spans 15 amino acids. Germline CDR1 reads MGHRA; CDR2 reads YSYEKL. Trimming took 4 bases from V and 5 from J, leaving 12 bases between them.

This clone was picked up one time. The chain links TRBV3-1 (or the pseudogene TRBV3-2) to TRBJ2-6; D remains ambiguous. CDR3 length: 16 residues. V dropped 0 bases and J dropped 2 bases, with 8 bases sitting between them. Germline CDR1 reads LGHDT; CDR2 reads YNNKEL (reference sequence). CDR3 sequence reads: CASSQDMATGANVLTF. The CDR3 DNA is TGTGCCAGCAGCCAAGATATGGCTACTGGGGCCAACGTCCTGACTTTC.

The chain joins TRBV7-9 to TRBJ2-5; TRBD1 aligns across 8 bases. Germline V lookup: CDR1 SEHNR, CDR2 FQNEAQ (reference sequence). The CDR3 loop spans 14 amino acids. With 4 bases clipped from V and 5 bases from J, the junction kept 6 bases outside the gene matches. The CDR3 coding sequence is TGTGCCAGCAGCTCCTCAGGGGGCGGGGAGACCCAGTACTTC. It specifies CASSSSGGGETQYF.

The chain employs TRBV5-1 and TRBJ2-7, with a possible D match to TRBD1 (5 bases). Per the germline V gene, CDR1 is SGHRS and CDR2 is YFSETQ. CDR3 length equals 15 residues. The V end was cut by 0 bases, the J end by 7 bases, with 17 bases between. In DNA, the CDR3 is TGCGCCAGCAGCTTGGTCCAGGGTGGTCTAGGGGAGCAGTACTTC. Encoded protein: CASSLVQGGLGEQYF.

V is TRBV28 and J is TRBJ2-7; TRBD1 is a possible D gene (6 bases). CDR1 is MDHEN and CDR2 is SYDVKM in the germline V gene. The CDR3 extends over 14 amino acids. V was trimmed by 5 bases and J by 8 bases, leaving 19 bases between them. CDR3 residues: CASSLRGTLSKQYF. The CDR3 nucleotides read TGTGCCAGCAGTCTAAGGGGGACACTGAGTAAGCAGTACTTC.